This T cell receptor (beta chain) was captured by sequencing in a study of cytomegalovirus exposure and HLA in healthy donors. CDR3 length: 15 amino acids. Looked up from germline, CDR1 is SGHRS and CDR2 is YFSETQ. Between the trimmed V and J ends, which lost 1 base and 4 bases, there was a span of 14 bases. As regards this clone: The target antigen is unknown.

Study results and limitations: The tendency of first-cohort TCR clusters to co-occur in the approximately 110 validation repertoires was identified by a subsequent analysis. Accounts indicate the classifier identified cytomegalovirus status with strong specificity and sensitivity.

Sequenced by immunoSEQ multiplex PCR; TCRdb stores in-frame clones only, minus some. This table has about 240,000 clones, about 86% appearing once. Sequencing was performed on PBMCs. The receptor's source is a woman in her twenties or thirties in good health and CMV-seropositive. The rearrangement joins TRBV5-1 to TRBJ1-2, with D unclear. The CDR3, as DNA: TGCGCCAGCAGCTTGTCCGATGCCTTACTCTATGGCTACACCTTC. Translated, it gives CASSLSDALLYGYTF.